A selection of T cell receptor beta chains follows, all from one sample in a study of cytomegalovirus exposure and HLA in healthy donors. Here immunoSEQ multiplex PCR was the method, and the copy in TCRdb shows in-frame clones only, minus some. The table records under 110,000 clones, just over 70% of them present only once. Sequenced material: PBMCs. Every receptor here comes from a boy aged 5-17 years in good health and CMV-seronegative. Both conserved end residues are trimmed from each CDR3. Each record gives: CDR3 length, V gene, clone size, CDR3 protein. A row's size may be missing; if present it is once, few, many or a size class.

12 TRBV5-1 NA ASSLVQGSEKLF
14 TRBV7-2 few ASSLMGGSNTGELF
13 TRBV4-1 few ASSQGANGPYEQY
10 TRBV28 NA ASTLVSQPQH
13 TRBV5-1 NA ASSLDPYFGYEQY
10 TRBV7-9 few SSSSNNQPQH
14 TRBV28 NA ASRRYRDRVTDTQY
11 TRBV9 NA ASSGLAGYEQY
15 TRBV14 NA ASSQRPGTGRDTEAF
14 TRBV18 NA ASSPRQGLGNQPQH
13 TRBV2 few ASGGTSANTGELF
14 TRBV4-3 few ASSQDRVGPNQPQH
11 TRBV2 NA ASRYRENEKLF
13 TRBV5-4 NA ASSSPQGAKNIQY
9 TRBV5-1 NA ASSRGRPQH
13 TRBV5-1 NA ASSLDRAGANVLT
13 TRBV5-1 once ASSLGTSNTDTQY
14 TRBV30 NA AWSPGTSGSTDTQY
13 TRBV4-3 NA ASSQGRDSNAEAF
14 TRBV9 once ASSPRTGQTGNTIY
16 TRBV25-1 NA ASRNVVGAGTGAYEQY
10 TRBV7-3 once ASSLFYYGYT
13 TRBV7-8 NA ASSLARGWSYEQY